Listed here is a single T cell receptor (beta chain). The data were obtained in a study of blood T cell repertoires in COVID-19. In the study overall: Samples of COVID-19 (acute and convalescent) were obtained from the United States, Italy and Spain.

Deletions cut 5 bases from V and 8 bases from J, with 7 bases between. This CDR3 region has 12 residues. Per germline, CDR1 MNHEY and CDR2 SVGAGI. Everyone who took part was roughly 18 to 89 years old, and they came from about two dozen US areas. TCRdb keeps only in-frame clones here, not all; method: immunoSEQ multiplex PCR. The top ten hold 2.2% of the sample, which has 300,000 to 350,000 clones, around 85% seen once. The gene calls are TRBV6-5 and TRBJ1-6; D is undetermined. The sequencing input was PBMCs or T cells enriched from blood (not recorded which). This TCR was recovered from a man aged 25 to 40 who had recovered from COVID-19. The CDR3 protein is CASSHRDSPLHF. The CDR3 DNA reads as TGTGCCAGCAGTCACAGAGATTCACCCCTCCACTTT.